This T cell receptor (beta chain) originates from a study of cytomegalovirus exposure and HLA in healthy donors. Primers: 60 Vbeta forward and 13 Jbeta reverse. The data were produced by immunoSEQ multiplex PCR, yet TCRdb's version contains in-frame clones alone and is incomplete. The sample lists 150,000 to 200,000 clones; 80% were seen once. The receptor was isolated from a middle-aged man in good health and CMV-seronegative. Sequencing was carried out using PBMCs.

The CDR3 region is CASSSLRVYGYTF. The CDR3 DNA follows: TGTGCCAGCAGTTCGCTCAGGGTCTATGGCTACACCTTC. The V and J genes are TRBV27 and TRBJ1-2, with D tentatively TRBD1 (5 bases). CDR1 is MNHEY and CDR2 is SMNVEV in the germline V gene (reference sequence). The CDR3 is 13 residues long. Trimming left V 4 bases short and J 4 bases short, with 10 bases between.